Each of the 7 T cell receptor beta chains below was sequenced from the same sample in a study of blood T cell repertoires in COVID-19 (dated by TCRdb to 2018 to 2021). Library method: the immunoSEQ multiplex PCR assay. This is the immuneACCESS table as TCRdb keeps it, with only in-frame sequences that have V and J called. A part of the clones is gone; compared with another copy, unresolved V genes explain less than half, and the rest is unexplained. This sample has 350,000 to 550,000 clones in its table, and roughly nine tenths of those were observed once. Roughly 1.1% of the sample is taken by the ten largest. Sequences were obtained from PBMCs or T cells enriched from blood (not recorded which). The receptors here all came from a man aged 25 to 45 who had recovered from COVID-19.

Only one count was recorded for this clone. The genes are TRBV9 and TRBJ1-1; weak D call: TRBD1 (5 bases). V lost 4 bases and J 4 bases, leaving 11 bases between the germline ends. From germline, CDR1 is SGDLS and CDR2 YYNGEE. The CDR3 has 13 amino acids. In DNA, the CDR3 is TGTGCCAGCAGCCCAGTGGGGGGCACTGAAGCTTTCTTT. Amino acids: CASSPVGGTEAFF.

The chain is built from TRBV25-1 and TRBJ1-2; 9 positions match TRBD1. The junction had 7 bases not matched to a gene; V was cut back by 7 bases and J by 4 bases. The CDR3 spans 14 residues. Germline assignment: CDR1 MGHDK and CDR2 SYGVNS. CDR3 nucleotides: TGTGCCAGCACAACGGGACAGGGAGGCTATGGCTACACCTTC. Its protein is CASTTGQGGYGYTF.

V and J are TRBV9 and TRBJ1-2, with D possibly being TRBD1 (6 bases). Trimming pared 4 bases from V and 2 bases from J, leaving 15 bases between. The CDR3 has 15 amino acids. Germline lookup yields CDR1 SGDLS and CDR2 YYNGEE. In DNA form, the CDR3 reads TGTGCCAGCAGCTCGATGACAGGACCCAACTATGGCTACACCTTC. Protein: CASSSMTGPNYGYTF.

The chain employs TRBV3-1 (or the pseudogene TRBV3-2) and TRBJ1-1, with 12 bases aligning to TRBD1. V was clipped by 4 bases and J by 1 base; unmatched bases: 13. Germline V gene sequence: CDR1 LGHDT, CDR2 YNNKEL (reference sequence). The CDR3 is 19 residues long. The CDR3: CASSPLGGQGARGNTEAFF. The DNA of the CDR3 is TGTGCCAGCAGCCCCCTCGGGGGACAGGGGGCGCGCGGGAACACTGAAGCTTTCTTT.

This clone was seen once. The CDR3 bases are TGCGCCAGCAGCTCGGGACAGGGGAACGAGCAGTACTTC. Translating gives CASSSGQGNEQYF. The J gene is TRBJ2-7, the V gene TRBV5-1, with TRBD1 matching 10 bases. The CDR3 is made up of 13 amino acids. Germline V gene sequence: CDR1 SGHRS, CDR2 YFSETQ. Trimming took 3 bases from V and 5 from J; bases not matched to a gene: 2. The whole variable domain, filled in from reference TRBV5-1 and TRBJ2-7, reads KAGVTQTPRYLIKTRGQQVTLSCSPISGHRSVSWYQQTPGQGLQFLFEYFSETQRNKGNFPGRFSGRQFSNSRSEMNVSTLELGDSALYLCASSSGQGNEQYFGPGTRLTVT.

This clone has just a few counts. V and J are TRBV7-8 and TRBJ2-7; maybe TRBD1 (5 bases). Germline V gene sequence: CDR1 SGHVS, CDR2 FQNEAQ. The CDR3 totals 16 residues. V was trimmed by 3 bases and J by 4 bases, leaving 19 bases between them. The CDR3 DNA is TGTGCCAGCAGCTTTGGCAGGGCCCCTTTGGGGTACGAGCAGTACTTC. The encoded protein is CASSFGRAPLGYEQYF.

The J gene is TRBJ2-2, the V gene TRBV10-2; TRBD2 agrees at 7 bases. The ends lost 6 bases at V and 4 bases at J; junction bases unmatched: 11. The CDR3 is 16 amino acids. Germline-derived CDR1 and CDR2 are WSHSY and SAAADI. The CDR3: CASRANRDYGTGELFF. In DNA form, the CDR3 reads TGCGCCAGCAGAGCGAACCGGGACTACGGCACCGGGGAGCTGTTTTTT.